Described below is a single T cell receptor beta chain sequence and its context. Its antigen remains unidentified. Within one base of it there is no much larger clone, and no base qualities were kept. For deep sequencing, PBMC libraries mostly used approximately 500 ng of input genomic DNA, with six replicates for each sample. The immunoSEQ hsTCRbeta kit was used to prepare TCRbeta libraries according to the manufacturer's instructions. Sequencing of the completed libraries took place using an Illumina NovaSeq 6000 S4 flow cell after they had been pooled to approximately 3 nM. On the study's bioinformatics: The immunoSEQ Analyzer handled quality control and preprocessing of the raw data. The analysis was restricted to productive rearrangements, with each unique CDR3 amino acid sequence defining a clonotype. Repertoire clonality was estimated as the Gini-Simpson index, which was computed with the R package tcR. Gini indices were compared with Student's t test, and associations with tumor size change were assessed by Pearson correlation. TCRdb stores this immuneACCESS table with in-frame sequences only. Part of the clones is absent; in the studies checked, under half of the shortfall reflects unresolved V genes, and no reason is known for the rest. The V and J calls and clone size come from that table; D and trimming were worked out from the DNA. The sample table contains 5,500 to 7,500 clones; only one count was recorded for 60% to 85% of them. The ten most abundant clones make up approximately 3.4% of the sample.

This sample stems from a study of neoadjuvant anti-PD-1 for oral cavity cancer (dated by TCRdb to the early 2020s). For the wider study: Before undergoing curative-intent surgical resection, most patients got three to four biweekly nivolumab doses at 3 mg/kg. An approximately 30% response rate was observed in the parent correlative cohort, in which about 12 patients were included. Patients without progression received a fourth nivolumab dose around day 43 and underwent definitive surgical resection on days 50-56. Under RECIST 1.1, a patient counted as a responder if showing complete response, partial response or stable disease, and as a non-responder if showing progression. Here is what the overall study found, with its caveats: After neoadjuvant nivolumab, T cell clonality (Gini index) in PBMCs was significantly higher in non-responders than in responders. Higher pretreatment blood Treg/Th17 ratios correlated with higher pretreatment blood TCRbeta clonality and lower post-treatment tumor TCRbeta clonality. TCR analyses included only three patients per response group, and the authors called for larger cohorts for validation.

The CDR3 sequence holds 16 residues, the cysteine and phenylalanine included. CDR3 DNA is the only sequence kept; it has 48 bases, read in frame from the first base. Trimming accounts for 0 bases at V and 6 bases at J, while the number of junction bases matched to no gene is 8. Per the germline V gene, LGHNA is the CDR1 and YNFKEQ is the CDR2. Reading the label with the study, this specimen's time point is: before neoadjuvant nivolumab. None of the patients had received prior systemic or radiation treatment, and all were newly diagnosed with stage II-IVA oral cavity squamous cell carcinoma. The cohort consisted of patients with HPV-negative, locally advanced oral cavity squamous cell carcinoma. Peripheral blood mononuclear cells were analyzed directly, without maintenance or expansion in culture. The samples were obtained from a longitudinal correlative study of a single-arm phase II trial testing neoadjuvant nivolumab in oral cavity squamous cell carcinoma. Subject-matched pre- and post-treatment PBMCs and tumors from three responders and three non-responders underwent genomic DNA-based TCRbeta sequencing. Peripheral blood mononuclear cells were collected once before nivolumab treatment and again after treatment, at the time of surgery. The Maxwell RSC DNA from Cells kit was used to extract genomic DNA from PBMCs.

The source material was PBMCs, sampled before nivolumab (anti-PD-1) treatment. The source of this sequence is a person between 40 and 79 years old with oral cavity squamous cell carcinoma. The V and J genes are TRBV4-2 and TRBJ1-2, with 9 bases matching TRBD1. CDR3 reads: CASSQEDGDRVDGYTF. The sequence in DNA is TGTGCCAGCAGCCAAGAAGATGGGGACAGGGTCGATGGCTACACCTTC.